This section outlines one T cell receptor (beta chain) sequence together with its context. Its antigen is as yet unknown. CDR1 is SGHVS and CDR2 is FQNEAQ in the germline V gene. V gave up 6 bases and J gave up 0 bases; unmatched junction bases: 10. This CDR3 spans 16 amino acids. The entry originates in a study of CD8 T cells in ankylosing spondylitis. Study outcomes and limitations: Disease-linked clones, CD8+, were relatively rare in peripheral blood.

Generation of TCR beta libraries employed quantitative 5'-RACE incorporating molecular barcodes. TCRdb reanalysed the 5' RACE reads using MiXCR and keeps one entry per CDR3 protein. The sample yields 150,000 to 200,000 distinct CDR3 sequences, about 17% seen once. The sequence came from a male donor with ankylosing spondylitis or in good health (not recorded which). The chain links TRBV7-8 to TRBJ2-7; TRBD2 matches at 8 bases. Sample: blood, either unsorted or a sorted T cell fraction (not recorded which). The CDR3 is CASSSQAGGYSYEQYF. The CDR3 nucleotides read TGTGCCAGCAGTTCCCAGGCGGGAGGCTACTCCTACGAGCAGTACTTC.